These 8 T cell receptor beta chains came from one sample sequenced in a study of T-cell reconstitution after alpha-beta-depleted transplantation in children. The TCRbeta library incorporated unique molecular identifiers. TCRdb re-called the PCR reads through MiXCR, storing one row per CDR3 protein. The sample gives a few hundred thousand distinct CDR3 sequences, 25% to 30% of which show up once; about 35% is in the top ten. The starting material was PBMCs, obtained before TCRalphabeta/CD19-depleted stem cell transplant. Source of these receptors: a boy younger than two with Wiskott-Aldrich syndrome, due to receive a stem cell transplant.

This clonotype was observed a handful of times. This chain joins TRBV5-1 and TRBJ2-2; D is ambiguous. Trimming stripped 0 bases from V and 9 bases from J, with 9 bases between. Germline values: CDR1 SGHRS, CDR2 YFSETQ. The CDR3 has 13 residues. CDR3: CASSLARGRELFF. The CDR3 DNA sequence: TGCGCCAGCAGCTTGGCCCGTGGCCGGGAGCTGTTTTTT.

This rearrangement joins TRBV27 to TRBJ2-5, with D uncertain. The CDR3 spans 11 residues. The V gene lost 4 bases and the J gene lost 7 bases, with 7 bases spanning the gap. The germline V gene has CDR1 MNHEY and CDR2 SMNVEV (reference sequence). The CDR3 protein is CASSSYGTQYF. The CDR3 region has the DNA TGTGCCAGCAGTTCCTATGGGACCCAGTACTTC.

At least ten counts were recorded for this clonotype. The V call is TRBV5-1, the J call TRBJ2-5, with D uncertain. This CDR3 has 14 residues. Trimming took off 0 bases at V and 0 bases at J, with 6 bases between the two ends. Germline V gene data show CDR1 as SGHRS and CDR2 as YFSETQ. CDR3 nucleotides: TGCGCCAGCAGCTTGGATGGATACCAAGAGACCCAGTACTTC. Translated, it gives CASSLDGYQETQYF.

This clonotype was picked up a small number of times. The chain links TRBV5-1 to TRBJ2-1; TRBD2 aligns across 7 bases. This CDR3 spans 15 amino acids. Trimming removed 4 bases from V and 5 bases from J; junction bases left unmatched: 9. Germline-derived CDR1 and CDR2 are SGHRS and YFSETQ. The chain's CDR3 is CASSQPSGYNNEQFF. For the CDR3, the DNA is TGCGCCAGCAGCCAACCTAGCGGTTATAACAATGAGCAGTTCTTC.

This clonotype was detected a few times. The J gene is TRBJ2-1, the V gene TRBV10-3, with 14 bases lining up with TRBD2. CDR1 is ENHRY, CDR2 SYGVKD, per germline. Trimming cost V 6 bases and J 2 bases; bases outside gene matches: 0. The CDR3 length is 15 residues. The CDR3 loop reads CAIRGLAGAYNEQFF. In DNA, the CDR3 is TGTGCCATCAGGGGACTAGCGGGAGCCTACAATGAGCAGTTCTTC.

This clonotype was observed a few times. The CDR3: CAWGTMGSSTDTQYF. The CDR3 DNA reads as TGTGCCTGGGGAACCATGGGCAGTAGCACAGATACGCAGTATTTT. The V call is TRBV30, the J call TRBJ2-3; D gene ambiguous. There are 15 residues in the CDR3. V was shortened by 5 bases and J by 0 bases, with 15 bases between the two germline ends. Germline CDR1 and CDR2: GTSNPN and SVGIG (reference sequence).

For the CDR3, the DNA is TGTGCCAGCAGCCAGTCTACTGGAAACACCATATATTTT. Translated: CASSQSTGNTIYF. The chain is built from TRBV3-1 and TRBJ1-3; D gene uncertain. This CDR3 region has 13 residues. CDR1 LGHDT and CDR2 YNNKEL come from the germline V gene (reference sequence). The V end lost 3 bases, the J end lost 2 bases, and 5 bases lay between the germline ends. Based on the CDR3 plus reference TRBV3-1 and TRBJ1-3, the full variable domain is DTAVSQTPKYLVTQMGNDKSIKCEQNLGHDTMYWYKQDSKKFLKIMFSYNNKELIINETVPNRFSPKSPDKAHLNLHINSLELGDSAVYFCASSQSTGNTIYFGEGSWLTVV.

This clonotype has a handful of counts. The gene calls are TRBV29-1 and TRBJ2-2; 11 bases match TRBD2. In germline, CDR1 is SQVTM, CDR2 ANQGSEA. Unmatched junction bases numbered 9, after V lost 6 bases and J lost 6 bases. The CDR3 has 15 residues. The CDR3 sequence is CSVGMTSGIPGELFF. The CDR3 nucleotides read TGCAGCGTGGGTATGACTAGCGGGATCCCCGGGGAGCTGTTTTTT.